This T cell receptor (beta chain) stems from a study of metastatic and nonmetastatic thyroid tumors. Study results and caveats: TCR beta diversity was reportedly significantly higher in malignant thyroid tumors than benign nodules, in blood and tumor.

Points on this clone: The antigen is unknown.

Trimming took 6 bases from V and 7 from J; bases not matched to a gene: 9. In germline, CDR1 is MNHNS, CDR2 SASEGT. CDR3 size: 15 residues. TCRdb re-analyzed the PCR reads through MiXCR. Found here are about 24,000 clones, roughly 23% of them singletons; the top ten hold about two thirds. Among the patients, none had received any treatment before thyroid surgery. The source material was blood. This rearrangement joins TRBV6-1 to TRBJ2-2, with 9 bases identical to TRBD2. The clonotype comes from a male donor with papillary thyroid cancer or a benign thyroid nodule (not recorded which). Some clones in this sample may be carry-over from other donors' samples. The CDR3 coding sequence is TGTGCCAGCAGCTTCAGCGGGAGGTTCCTCGGGGAGCTGTTTTTT. Protein: CASSFSGRFLGELFF.